The 23 T cell receptor beta chains given below trace back to one sample, sequenced in a study of blood T cell repertoires in COVID-19. Sequencing was performed with immunoSEQ multiplex PCR; in TCRdb, only in-frame clones are kept and a portion is missing. The top ten hold roughly 3.6% of the sample, which has roughly 42,000 clones, 88% seen once. Sequenced material: peripheral blood. Source of these receptors: a human donor in a cohort sampled during active COVID-19.

This chain links TRBV28 with TRBJ1-5; unclear D gene. Germline CDR1 reads MDHEN; CDR2 reads SYDVKM. The CDR3 has 14 amino acids. V dropped 8 bases and J dropped 0 bases, with 11 bases sitting between them. CDR3 amino acids: CASPGITSNQPQHF. The DNA for the CDR3 is TGTGCCAGCCCCGGTATCACTAGCAATCAGCCCCAGCATTTT.

This clone was seen only a few times. The rearrangement links TRBV30 to TRBJ1-6; 7 bases fit TRBD1. Per germline, CDR1 GTSNPN and CDR2 SVGIG (reference sequence). J lost 10 bases, V lost 0 bases, and 12 bases had no gene match. This CDR3 spans 16 amino acids. The CDR3 nucleotides read TGTGCCTGGAGTGTACGGGCAGGGGGTGGAGGATCACCCCTCCACTTT. Protein: CAWSVRAGGGGSPLHF.

The chain has TRBV10-3 and TRBJ1-1, with TRBD1 matching over 7 bases. V dropped 7 bases and J dropped 3; count of bases not matched to a gene: 2. The germline V gene encodes CDR1 ENHRY and CDR2 SYGVKD. The CDR3 is 12 residues long. CDR3 DNA: TGTGCCATCACCACAGGGGACACTGAAGCTTTCTTT. As protein: CAITTGDTEAFF.

The chain employs TRBV19 and TRBJ1-1; 10 bases fit TRBD1. Unmatched junction bases numbered 8, after V lost 5 bases and J lost 5 bases. CDR1 LNHDA and CDR2 SQIVND come from the germline V gene (reference sequence). The CDR3 is made up of 15 amino acids. For the CDR3, the DNA is TGTGCCAGTAGTCCGGGGGACAGGGGATGGACTGAAGCTTTCTTT. Translation gives CASSPGDRGWTEAFF. Complete variable domain (other parts from reference TRBV19 and TRBJ1-1): DGGITQSPKYLFRKEGQNVTLSCEQNLNHDAMYWYRQDPGQGLRLIYYSQIVNDFQKGDIAEGYSVSREKKESFPLTVTSAQKNPTAFYLCASSPGDRGWTEAFFGQGTRLTVV.

The chain combines TRBV7-2 with TRBJ1-2; D is ambiguous. The V and J ends lost 2 bases and 3 bases respectively, with 19 bases between them. Looked up from germline, CDR1 is SGHTA and CDR2 is FQGNSA. The CDR3 has 17 residues. As DNA, the CDR3 is TGTGCCAGCAGCTTAAGTCCCGCCGGGTTAACGGACTATGGCTACACCTTC. Residues: CASSLSPAGLTDYGYTF.

The rearrangement uses TRBV5-1 and TRBJ1-1; TRBD1 agrees at 8 bases. Germline V lookup: CDR1 SGHRS, CDR2 YFSETQ. The J segment lost 0 bases and the V segment lost 5 bases, leaving 9 bases of the junction unmatched. This CDR3 contains 16 residues. The CDR3 here is CASSPGTGTMNTEAFF. Written as DNA, the CDR3 is TGCGCCAGCAGTCCCGGGACAGGTACTATGAACACTGAAGCTTTCTTT.

The V call is TRBV7-6, the J call TRBJ1-1; unclear D gene. The CDR3 is 14 residues long. Germline-derived CDR1 and CDR2 are SGHVS and FNYEAQ. Trimming took off 3 bases at V and 1 base at J, with 9 bases between the two ends. CDR3 coding DNA: TGTGCCAGCAGCTTGGGCAGAACGAACACTGAAGCTTTCTTT. Translated: CASSLGRTNTEAFF.

The J gene is TRBJ2-3, the V gene TRBV30; the D gene is possibly TRBD2 (5 bases). The V gene's germline CDR1 is GTSNPN and CDR2 SVGIG (reference sequence). The CDR3 is 14 residues long. The V end lost 1 base, the J end lost 4 bases, and 12 bases lay between the germline ends. CDR3 region: CAWSAGNWPDTQYF. The DNA of the CDR3 is TGTGCCTGGAGTGCGGGGAATTGGCCAGATACGCAGTATTTT.

V gene TRBV2 combines with J gene TRBJ1-1; D remains ambiguous. Trimming stripped 6 bases from V and 0 bases from J, with 11 bases between. The germline V gene has CDR1 SNHLY and CDR2 FYNNEI. This CDR3 region has 14 residues. The CDR3, as DNA: TGTGCCAGCAGACCTCCGGTGATGAACACTGAAGCTTTCTTT. Its protein is CASRPPVMNTEAFF.

The chain couples TRBV19 to TRBJ1-3; possibly TRBD1 for D (5 bases). This CDR3 spans 15 amino acids. Trimming shortened V by 4 bases and J by 0 bases, and 10 bases separated the two germline ends. Germline V gene data show CDR1 as LNHDA and CDR2 as SQIVND (reference sequence). In nucleotides, the CDR3 is TGTGCCAGTAGTAGGGGCGACAACTCTGGAAACACCATATATTTT. Translating gives CASSRGDNSGNTIYF.

The J gene is TRBJ2-3, the V gene TRBV7-9; 9 bases align to TRBD1. CDR1 is SEHNR and CDR2 is FQNEAQ in the germline V gene (reference sequence). The J segment lost 0 bases and the V segment lost 4 bases, leaving 8 bases of the junction unmatched. CDR3 length: 17 amino acids. CDR3 DNA sequence: TGTGCCAGCAGCTCAACCCGGGACAGGGAAAGCACAGATACGCAGTATTTT. Encoded protein: CASSSTRDRESTDTQYF.

The V call is TRBV6-2 or TRBV6-3, the J call TRBJ2-7, with D possibly matching TRBD2 (6 bases). Per the germline V gene, CDR1 is MNHEY and CDR2 is SVGEGT. The CDR3 has 15 amino acids. V lost 2 bases, J lost 2 bases, and 13 bases lay in between. CDR3: CASSYKAGFTYEQYF. In DNA form, the CDR3 reads TGTGCCAGCAGTTACAAGGCGGGGTTTACCTACGAGCAGTACTTC.

The rearrangement joins TRBV29-1 to TRBJ1-5; 8 bases are shared with TRBD1. After removal of 1 base from V and 5 bases from J, the junction contained 1 base not matched to a gene. Germline lookup yields CDR1 SQVTM and CDR2 ANQGSEA. This CDR3 is built from 13 residues. The CDR3 reads CSVEVQGDQPQHF. The CDR3 coding sequence is TGCAGCGTTGAAGTACAGGGGGATCAGCCCCAGCATTTT.

The chain recombines TRBV9 with TRBJ2-5, with 7 nucleotides matching TRBD2. Germline lookup yields CDR1 SGDLS and CDR2 YYNGEE. The CDR3 contains 15 residues. V was pared by 0 bases and J by 5 bases, with 7 bases of the junction left unmatched. For the CDR3, the DNA is TGTGCCAGCAGCGTAGTGGGGGGGTCCTGGGAGACCCAGTACTTC. This encodes CASSVVGGSWETQYF.

The V and J genes are TRBV27 and TRBJ2-5; TRBD2 agrees at 7 bases. Germline CDR1 reads MNHEY; CDR2 reads SMNVEV (reference sequence). The CDR3 is 14 residues long. After removal of 10 bases from V and 4 bases from J, the junction contained 12 bases not matched to a gene. CDR3 sequence reads: CATWKRGLSETQYF. CDR3 sequence (DNA): TGTGCCACCTGGAAGCGGGGTTTATCAGAGACCCAGTACTTC.

The V gene is TRBV9, the J gene TRBJ2-5; 12 nucleotides align to TRBD2. The CDR3 has 15 amino acids. V was clipped by 4 bases and J by 2 bases; unmatched bases: 3. Germline V gene sequence: CDR1 SGDLS, CDR2 YYNGEE. The CDR3 is CASSPTSGGQETQYF. CDR3 in DNA: TGTGCCAGCAGCCCGACTAGCGGGGGACAAGAGACCCAGTACTTC.

The V and J genes are TRBV19 and TRBJ2-1; 10 bases fit TRBD2. V dropped 3 bases and J dropped 12; count of bases not matched to a gene: 11. The CDR3 extends over 15 amino acids. Per germline, CDR1 LNHDA and CDR2 SQIVND (reference sequence). The CDR3 coding sequence is TGTGCCAGTAGTATGAACGTTGGGCTAGCGGGAGCGCAGTTCTTC. Protein: CASSMNVGLAGAQFF.

There are a few counts of this clone. The chain uses TRBV11-3 and TRBJ2-7, with TRBD2 matching 9 bases. Germline assignment: CDR1 SGHNT and CDR2 YENEEA. J lost 1 base, V lost 5 bases, and 6 bases had no gene match. This CDR3 contains 15 residues. The CDR3 here is CASSLLAGASYEQYF. In nucleotides, the CDR3 is TGTGCCAGCAGCCTTTTAGCGGGAGCGTCCTACGAGCAGTACTTC.

The chain is built from TRBV28 and TRBJ1-2, with D perhaps TRBD1 (5 bases). This CDR3 region has 13 residues. Trimming took off 3 bases at V and 7 bases at J, with 12 bases between the two ends. Looked up from germline, CDR1 is MDHEN and CDR2 is SYDVKM. CDR3 residues: CASSLGPWGGYTF. The CDR3 bases are TGTGCCAGCAGTTTGGGGCCTTGGGGTGGCTACACCTTC.

The V and J genes are TRBV5-1 and TRBJ2-2, with 8 positions matching TRBD1. V lost 1 base and J lost 4; bases outside the gene matches: 9. This CDR3 comprises 17 residues. The germline V gene encodes CDR1 SGHRS and CDR2 YFSETQ. The CDR3 here is CASSLTFPGGITGELFF. Written as DNA, the CDR3 is TGCGCCAGCAGCTTGACCTTCCCAGGGGGCATCACCGGGGAGCTGTTTTTT.

V is TRBV7-8 and J is TRBJ2-1; D is uncertain. Germline V gene data show CDR1 as SGHVS and CDR2 as FQNEAQ. Trimming stripped 1 base from V and 8 bases from J, with 12 bases between. The CDR3 runs 14 residues. DNA of the CDR3: TGTGCCAGCAGCTTAGGGGTAGCTTTCGATGAGCAGTTCTTC. Its translation is CASSLGVAFDEQFF. The complete variable domain, with remaining parts taken from reference TRBV7-8 and TRBJ2-1, reads GAGVSQSPRYKVAKRGQDVALRCDPISGHVSLFWYQQALGQGPEFLTYFQNEAQLDKSGLPSDRFFAERPEGSVSTLKIQRTQQEDSAVYLCASSLGVAFDEQFFGPGTRLTVL.

The chain links TRBV4-1 to TRBJ1-2; 7 bases are a match to TRBD1. Trimming took 3 bases from V and 8 from J; bases not matched to a gene: 6. This CDR3 is 13 amino acids long. Looked up from germline, CDR1 is MGHRA and CDR2 is YSYEKL. Here the CDR3 DNA reads TGCGCCAGCAGCCACAGGGGGTCTCACGGCTACACCTTC. It codes for CASSHRGSHGYTF.

This clone was counted between two and nine times. This rearrangement joins TRBV11-2 to TRBJ2-7; D unclear. The V and J ends lost 0 bases and 7 bases respectively, with 10 bases between them. The CDR3 loop spans 13 amino acids. Germline assignment: CDR1 SGHAT and CDR2 FQNNGV. This CDR3 reads CASSLEQSLEQYF. In DNA form, the CDR3 reads TGTGCCAGCAGCTTAGAACAGTCTCTGGAGCAGTACTTC.